This is a list of T cell receptor beta chains from one sample in a study of cytomegalovirus exposure and HLA in healthy donors. The repertoire was sequenced with immunoSEQ multiplex PCR; TCRdb's copy has only in-frame clones and lacks some. The sample consists of over 90,000 clones, 64% of them appearing once. Source material: PBMCs. All receptors come from a man aged 55 to 70 in good health and CMV-seronegative. CDR3s include the opening cysteine and the closing phenylalanine or tryptophan. Not every row has a clone size; where given, it reads once, few, many or a size class.

clone_size,j_call,v_call,cdr3_aa
.,TRBJ2-7,TRBV29-1,CSATAQLGEQYF
.,TRBJ1-2,TRBV7-9,CASSSRFEPQGGASYGYTF
.,TRBJ1-1,TRBV2,CASSYGNYGTEAFF
.,TRBJ2-7,TRBV7-2,CASSSTREQYF
.,TRBJ1-2,TRBV7-3,CASSLKGGGGYTF
.,TRBJ2-3,TRBV5-1,CASRPTSGVSTDTQYF
few,TRBJ2-1,TRBV13,CASSSRLAGPGSGEQFF
few,TRBJ2-7,TRBV6-5,CASSRNSGGLYEQYF
.,TRBJ2-7,TRBV6-5,CASSSGGVRGYEQYF
few,TRBJ1-2,TRBV19,CASSIMALTGGGYGYTF
once,TRBJ2-7,TRBV5-6,CASSLLGSSGGKYEQYF
.,TRBJ1-4,TRBV9,CASSPRGGQTNEKLFF
.,TRBJ1-5,TRBV4-1,CASSRQTISNQPQHF
few,TRBJ2-5,TRBV5-4,CASSPGLAGGSTVQYF
.,TRBJ2-7,TRBV18,CASSRGTGGLYEQYF
.,TRBJ2-2,TRBV15,CATSRGEEGPTGELFF
.,TRBJ2-7,TRBV7-6,CASSLVASGSLYEQYF
once,TRBJ2-1,TRBV19,CASSSRTASIQFF
.,TRBJ2-1,TRBV13,CASSLLGSGRLYEQFF
.,TRBJ2-1,TRBV19,CASRQGGANEQFF
.,TRBJ1-2,TRBV6-6,CAIGGQGYGYTF
.,TRBJ1-2,TRBV2,CATHLRNYGYTF
.,TRBJ2-5,TRBV14,CASSLQTGGVTETQYF
.,TRBJ1-2,TRBV5-1,CASSFTTGNGYTF
few,TRBJ2-1,TRBV18,CASSPGGGSPYNEQFF
few,TRBJ2-3,TRBV7-6,CASSQRRQAGGPDTDTQYF
.,TRBJ2-3,TRBV7-2,CASNTIREGLRSDTQYF
.,TRBJ1-6,TRBV28,CASRLPHRNSPLHF
once,TRBJ2-7,TRBV10-1,CASSERDGSRNEQYF
.,TRBJ2-2,TRBV7-8,CASDARPNTGELFF
many,TRBJ2-4,TRBV28,CASREAGLAKNIQYF
.,TRBJ2-2,TRBV7-9,CASGGQPLNTGELFF
.,.,TRBV2,CAVQKPGWTSGSPYEQYF
.,TRBJ2-5,TRBV10-3,CATVGPEQETQYF
.,TRBJ2-7,TRBV6-1,CASTTAPARGYEQYF
few,TRBJ1-1,TRBV13,CASSLGTLTEAFF
.,TRBJ2-2,TRBV9,CASSVEPAGELFF
few,TRBJ1-5,TRBV27,CATAVRGGNQPQHF
.,.,TRBV6-1,CASIGLSSYEQYF
once,TRBJ2-7,TRBV11-2,CASSLMVAATIYEQYF
.,TRBJ1-2,TRBV15,CATSRDAGRGYGYTF
.,TRBJ2-7,TRBV28,CASNSRGSYEQYF
.,TRBJ2-3,TRBV28,CAIKGRDTQYF
.,TRBJ1-2,TRBV28,CASRPIGPAGGGIYGYTF
few,TRBJ1-4,TRBV19,CASMTGFATNEKLFF
once,TRBJ2-7,TRBV9,CASSLNDSPYEQYF
.,TRBJ2-5,TRBV10-3,CAISSQGQRETQYF
.,TRBJ1-5,TRBV27,CASAARAGQPQHF
.,TRBJ1-1,TRBV11-3,CASSLQGQNTEAFF
.,TRBJ2-2,TRBV19,CASLPGGPGELFF
.,TRBJ2-1,TRBV4-1,CASSPGLAGTYNEQFF
few,TRBJ2-7,TRBV6-6,CASRDRVDEQYF
.,TRBJ1-2,TRBV7-9,CASSPRGPVYGYTF
.,TRBJ2-7,TRBV9,CASSEGQGYEQYF
few,TRBJ2-7,TRBV15,CATSREGAGLYEQYF
.,TRBJ2-5,TRBV30,CAWTPVGRGQGAQYF
.,TRBJ1-6,TRBV25-1,CASSIRDNYNSPLHF
.,TRBJ2-7,TRBV21-1,CASSKLPSFYEQYF
.,TRBJ1-2,TRBV19,CASSIYRDTSLLHYGYTF
.,TRBJ2-4,TRBV28,CASSLSKSNHIQYF